The 15 T cell receptor beta chains presented below share a single source sample, sequenced in a study of identifying expanded T cells in peripheral blood. Data came from immunoSEQ multiplex PCR; TCRdb stores just in-frame clones and leaves some out. This sample yields 120,000 or so clones, of which 84% are seen a single time; 3.3% belongs to the top ten. The source material was blood. The receptor source for this set is a person aged 18 to 70 in good health.

The chain carries TRBV11-2 and TRBJ1-1; D is unresolved. The germline CDR1 and CDR2 sequences are SGHAT and FQNNGV. CDR3 size: 15 residues. V lost 5 bases to trimming and J lost 2 bases, with 15 bases between them. CDR3: CASSLRAAVNTEAFF. The CDR3 bases are TGTGCCAGCAGCCTTAGGGCGGCCGTAAACACTGAAGCTTTCTTT.

The chain couples TRBV5-1 to TRBJ2-3; D could derive from TRBD1 or TRBD2 (6 bases each). CDR1 and CDR2 from the germline V gene are SGHRS and YFSETQ. CDR3 length: 16 residues. The V end was cut by 1 base, the J end by 4 bases, with 16 bases between. CDR3 region: CASSLPTGTGADTQYF. CDR3 DNA sequence: TGCGCCAGCAGCTTGCCCACAGGGACGGGGGCAGATACGCAGTATTTT.

This clone was counted at least ten times. J is TRBJ1-2 and V is TRBV5-4, with 8 bases identical to TRBD1. The CDR3 spans 13 residues. The germline CDR1 and CDR2 sequences are SGHNT and YYREEE (reference sequence). With V trimmed by 0 bases and J by 5 bases, 0 bases remained unmatched. CDR3 protein: CASSLDRGYGYTF. In DNA form, the CDR3 reads TGTGCCAGCAGCTTGGACAGGGGGTATGGCTACACCTTC.

This clone occurred a few times. The same CDR3 arises from other DNA sequences in this sample as well. The rearrangement uses TRBV7-2 and TRBJ2-7; D gene unclear. The CDR3 is made up of 11 amino acids. Germline CDR1 and CDR2: SGHTA and FQGNSA. Trimming took off 5 bases at V and 6 bases at J, with 8 bases between the two ends. DNA for the CDR3: TGTGCCAGCAGCCTTGGGCTCGAGCAGTACTTC. Translated, it gives CASSLGLEQYF. Complete variable domain (other parts from reference TRBV7-2 and TRBJ2-7): GAGVSQSPSNKVTEKGKDVELRCDPISGHTALYWYRQSLGQGLEFLIYFQGNSAPDKSGLPSDRFSAERTGGSVSTLTIQRTQQEDSAVYLCASSLGLEQYFGPGTRLTVT.

The chain joins TRBV2 to TRBJ2-2, with D possibly being TRBD1 (6 bases). V lost 1 base and J lost 1, with 13 bases in between. Germline lookup yields CDR1 SNHLY and CDR2 FYNNEI. This CDR3 region has 17 residues. This CDR3 reads CASSEGFGRGNTGELFF. As DNA, the CDR3 is TGTGCCAGCAGTGAAGGGTTTGGCAGGGGGAACACCGGGGAGCTGTTTTTT. The variable domain in full, with the rest retrieved from reference TRBV2 and TRBJ2-2, is EPEVTQTPSHQVTQMGQEVILRCVPISNHLYFYWYRQILGQKVEFLVSFYNNEISEKSEIFDDQFSVERPDGSNFTLKIRSTKLEDSAMYFCASSEGFGRGNTGELFFGEGSRLTVL.

The chain combines TRBV4-1 with TRBJ1-3; unclear D gene. This CDR3 has 15 amino acids. Trimming removed 3 bases from V and 2 bases from J, with 11 bases in between. CDR1 is MGHRA and CDR2 is YSYEKL in the germline V gene. Here the CDR3 DNA reads TGCGCCAGCAGCCAGCTGAGAACCCCTGGAAACACCATATATTTT. It yields the protein CASSQLRTPGNTIYF.

There are a few counts of this clone. The rearrangement joins TRBV5-8 to TRBJ1-5; D gene ambiguous. The CDR3 consists of 15 residues. The germline V and J ends were trimmed by 4 bases and 7 bases, with 18 bases remaining between them. CDR1 is SGHTS and CDR2 is YDEGEE in the germline V gene. The CDR3 sequence is CASSLDLFSRQPQHF. The CDR3 DNA follows: TGTGCCAGCAGCCTCGATTTGTTTAGTAGACAGCCCCAGCATTTT. The whole variable domain, filled in from reference TRBV5-8 and TRBJ1-5, reads EAGVTQSPTHLIKTRGQQATLRCSPISGHTSVYWYQQALGLGLQFLLWYDEGEERNRGNFPPRFSGRQFPNYSSELNVNALELEDSALYLCASSLDLFSRQPQHFGDGTRLSIL.

The chain recombines TRBV29-1 with TRBJ2-1; no reliable D call. Germline CDR1 reads SQVTM; CDR2 reads ANQGSEA. This CDR3 spans 13 amino acids. Trimming stripped 3 bases from V and 3 bases from J, with 9 bases between. CDR3 DNA: TGCAGCGTTGACCTGAATCACTACAATGAGCAGTTCTTC. Translation: CSVDLNHYNEQFF.

This chain uses TRBV4-3 with TRBJ2-7; 9 bases line up with TRBD1. V lost 3 bases, J lost 6 bases, and 6 bases stayed unmatched. Germline CDR1 and CDR2: LGHNA and YSLEER. The CDR3 loop spans 14 amino acids. The CDR3, as DNA: TGCGCCAGCAGCCAGCAACAGGGGGCCCGCGAGCAGTACTTC. Translation gives CASSQQQGAREQYF.

This clone came up once. V usage is TRBV18 and J usage is TRBJ1-5; D call uncertain. Germline V gene data show CDR1 as KGHSH and CDR2 as LQKENI. This CDR3 comprises 13 residues. Trimming stripped 6 bases from V and 4 bases from J, with 10 bases between. The CDR3 region has the DNA TGTGCCAGCTCTGACCGGCTTAATCAGCCCCAGCATTTT. This sequence encodes CASSDRLNQPQHF.

This chain uses TRBV10-3 with TRBJ1-1, with unresolved D. CDR1 and CDR2 (germline): ENHRY, SYGVKD. The CDR3 length is 15 residues. V was shortened by 2 bases and J by 1 base, with 11 bases between the two germline ends. In DNA, the CDR3 is TGTGCCATCAGTGAGGAGGGCTTGGCGAACACTGAAGCTTTCTTT. Its translation: CAISEEGLANTEAFF.

The gene calls are TRBV10-1 and TRBJ2-2; D gene unclear. The CDR3 spans 14 residues. Trimming removed 0 bases from V and 5 bases from J, with 7 bases in between. Germline CDR1 is WNHNN and CDR2 is SYGVQD (reference sequence). CDR3 amino acids: CASSESIGTGELFF. Written as DNA, the CDR3 is TGCGCCAGCAGTGAGTCGATAGGTACCGGGGAGCTGTTTTTT.

The chain is built from TRBV6-1 and TRBJ1-5; the D gene is possibly TRBD1 (5 bases). The V end lost 3 bases, the J end lost 9 bases, and 15 bases lay between the germline ends. Looked up from germline, CDR1 is MNHNS and CDR2 is SASEGT. The CDR3 spans 14 residues. The CDR3 DNA reads TGTGCCAGCAGTGATCGACTAGTAAGGGGGCCCCAGCATTTT. Protein product: CASSDRLVRGPQHF.

A single count supports this clone. This chain joins TRBV5-6 and TRBJ1-1; D ambiguous. The CDR3 spans 14 residues. Germline lookup yields CDR1 SGHDT and CDR2 YYEEEE. V lost 2 bases and J lost 0, with 8 bases in between. The CDR3 DNA sequence: TGTGCCAGCAGCTTTTGGCCAGTGAACACTGAAGCTTTCTTT. It is translated as CASSFWPVNTEAFF.

The chain carries TRBV19 and TRBJ1-2, with 8 bases lining up with TRBD1. CDR1 LNHDA and CDR2 SQIVND come from the germline V gene (reference sequence). V lost 3 bases to trimming and J lost 10 bases; unmatched junction nucleotides: 10. There are 14 residues in the CDR3. The CDR3 DNA is TGTGCCAGTAGTATTCTGGACAGGGTGAGAAACTACACCTTC. Its translation: CASSILDRVRNYTF.